This paragraph covers one T cell receptor beta chain sequence. This record belongs to a study of blood T cell repertoires in COVID-19. The overall study: Italy, Spain and the United States were the sources of the convalescent and acute COVID-19 samples. In each case, the material was cDNA or gDNA derived from T cells, B-cell-depleted T cells, or PBMCs.

As originally analysed: Estimation of nucleated cell counts was performed using reference gene primer amplification. The method was immunoSEQ multiplex PCR; TCRdb's version includes in-frame clones alone and lacks a portion of them. The D gene and trimming were derived from the DNA, and the V and J assignments and clone size from that table. The table shows roughly 350,000 clones, with roughly 85% occurring only once. The CDR3 totals 13 residues. Germline V CDR1 and CDR2: LNHDA, SQIVND (reference sequence). Trimming removed 1 base from V and 4 bases from J, with 5 bases in between. The source material was peripheral blood. The TCR originated in a woman under 30 with acute or convalescent COVID-19. V gene TRBV19 combines with J gene TRBJ1-5, with D hard to call. CDR3 sequence: CASSIGPNQPQHF. DNA for the CDR3: TGTGCCAGTAGTATAGGGCCAAATCAGCCCCAGCATTTT.